Below are 14 T cell receptor beta chains sequenced from a single sample in a study of blood T cell repertoires in COVID-19. Sequencing was performed with immunoSEQ multiplex PCR; in TCRdb, only in-frame clones are kept and a portion is missing. The sample yields 56,000 or so clones, roughly 89% seen once. The sample taken for sequencing was peripheral blood. These receptors came from a man aged 50-60 years with acute or convalescent COVID-19.

V and J are TRBV15 and TRBJ2-3, with D uncertain. The ends were cut back, 5 bases at V and 1 base at J, with 7 bases in the middle. This CDR3 has 13 residues. Germline values: CDR1 LNHNV, CDR2 YYDKDF (reference sequence). The CDR3 loop reads CATSSFGTDTQYF. CDR3 in DNA: TGTGCCACCAGCTCCTTTGGCACAGATACGCAGTATTTT.

The J gene is TRBJ2-3, the V gene TRBV24-1, with D unclear. Germline-derived CDR1 and CDR2 are KGHDR and SFDVKD. The CDR3 is made up of 13 amino acids. V was trimmed by 0 bases and J by 8 bases, leaving 8 bases between them. The CDR3 spells CATSDLSGATQYF. DNA of the CDR3: TGTGCCACCAGTGATTTGTCGGGTGCTACGCAGTATTTT.

The chain carries TRBV5-1 and TRBJ2-2; D is perhaps TRBD2 (5 bases). V dropped 4 bases and J dropped 0 bases, with 10 bases sitting between them. The CDR3 spans 15 residues. Germline V CDR1 and CDR2: SGHRS, YFSETQ. The CDR3 region is CASSTGLTNTGELFF. Here the CDR3 DNA reads TGCGCCAGCAGCACCGGACTTACGAACACCGGGGAGCTGTTTTTT.

The V gene is TRBV6-6, the J gene TRBJ2-5, with a weak D call TRBD1 (5 bases). Trimming removed 7 bases at V and 4 bases at J, with 16 bases between. The CDR3 is 14 amino acids. Looked up from germline, CDR1 is MNHNY and CDR2 is SVGAGI (reference sequence). The CDR3 spells CASNSRVVAETQYF. The CDR3, as DNA: TGTGCCAGCAACTCCAGGGTTGTAGCAGAGACCCAGTACTTC.

The chain couples TRBV25-1 to TRBJ1-1; D might be TRBD1 (5 bases). The CDR3 sequence is 17 residues long. Looked up from germline, CDR1 is MGHDK and CDR2 is SYGVNS. V lost 2 bases and J lost 3, with 19 bases in between. The CDR3 is CASSEGQGMGRHTEAFF. CDR3 nucleotide sequence: TGTGCCAGCAGTGAAGGGCAGGGAATGGGCCGTCACACTGAAGCTTTCTTT.

The J gene is TRBJ1-1, the V gene TRBV28; the D gene is possibly TRBD1 (5 bases). V lost 2 bases, J lost 5 bases, and 6 bases lay in between. The CDR3 extends over 12 amino acids. CDR1 and CDR2 (germline): MDHEN, SYDVKM. The CDR3 reads CASSLRGTEAFF. In DNA form, the CDR3 reads TGTGCCAGCAGTTTAAGGGGAACTGAAGCTTTCTTT.

The chain couples TRBV30 to TRBJ2-7, with D perhaps TRBD1 (6 bases). The CDR3 length is 14 residues. V was shortened by 5 bases and J by 3 bases, with 17 bases between the two germline ends. Germline V gives CDR1 GTSNPN, CDR2 SVGIG (reference sequence). For the CDR3, the DNA is TGTGCCTGGCGTGAAGGGGGTCCCATCTACGAGCAGTACTTC. Its protein is CAWREGGPIYEQYF.

This chain joins TRBV11-2 and TRBJ2-7; 12 bases match TRBD1. Germline V gives CDR1 SGHAT, CDR2 FQNNGV. This CDR3 comprises 15 residues. J was trimmed by 3 bases and V by 3 bases; bases with no gene match: 3. The CDR3 DNA follows: TGTGCCAGCAGCTTGGGACAGGGGGCGGGCTACGAGCAGTACTTC. Protein sequence: CASSLGQGAGYEQYF. Complete variable domain (other parts from reference TRBV11-2 and TRBJ2-7): EAGVAQSPRYKIIEKRQSVAFWCNPISGHATLYWYQQILGQGPKLLIQFQNNGVVDDSQLPKDRFSAERLKGVDSTLKIQPAKLEDSAVYLCASSLGQGAGYEQYFGPGTRLTVT.

The genes are TRBV10-2 and TRBJ1-1; D is uncertain. Germline values: CDR1 WSHSY, CDR2 SAAADI. Trimming cost V 5 bases and J 0 bases, with 10 bases left between them. The CDR3 runs 14 residues. The CDR3 protein is CASSPRGLNTEAFF. The CDR3 DNA is TGCGCCAGCAGTCCTCGAGGCCTGAACACTGAAGCTTTCTTT.

The chain has TRBV27 and TRBJ1-2; 8 positions agree with TRBD1. J lost 6 bases, V lost 6 bases, and 12 bases had no gene match. CDR3 length: 15 amino acids. CDR1 MNHEY and CDR2 SMNVEV come from the germline V gene (reference sequence). This CDR3 reads CASSFLLDRGDGYTF. CDR3 bases: TGTGCCAGCAGCTTCCTACTAGACAGGGGTGATGGCTACACCTTC.

The chain is built from TRBV11-2 and TRBJ2-1, with TRBD2 matching over 10 bases. This CDR3 has 14 residues. J gave up 7 bases and V 5 bases, and 5 bases lay outside the gene matches. Germline lookup yields CDR1 SGHAT and CDR2 FQNNGV. This CDR3 reads CASSIPGLANEQFF. The CDR3 bases are TGTGCCAGCAGCATACCGGGACTAGCGAATGAGCAGTTCTTC.

This sequence joins TRBV28 and TRBJ2-2, with D perhaps TRBD1 (6 bases). CDR3 length equals 13 residues. With 6 bases removed from V and 5 bases from J, the gap between germline ends came to 10 bases. The germline CDR1 and CDR2 sequences are MDHEN and SYDVKM. CDR3 coding DNA: TGTGCCAGCAGCCACAGGGAAACCGGGGAGCTGTTTTTT. It specifies CASSHRETGELFF.

The chain links TRBV6-8 to TRBJ1-6; possibly TRBD1 for D (6 bases). Germline V gene lookup returns CDR1 MNHGY and CDR2 SAAAGT. The CDR3 length is 16 residues. V gave up 8 bases and J gave up 7 bases, with 21 bases separating them. The CDR3 region has the DNA TGTGCCAGCGAAAGGTGGCGGACAGCTGTAAATTCACCCCTCCACTTT. Encoded protein: CASERWRTAVNSPLHF.

The V call is TRBV4-1, the J call TRBJ1-2; TRBD1 matches at 10 bases. From germline, CDR1 is MGHRA and CDR2 YSYEKL. Unmatched junction bases numbered 9, after V lost 1 base and J lost 7 bases. This CDR3 contains 16 residues. Here the CDR3 DNA reads TGCGCCAGCAGCCAAGGGGGTGACAGGGGGCTATTTGGCTACACCTTC. This translates into CASSQGGDRGLFGYTF.